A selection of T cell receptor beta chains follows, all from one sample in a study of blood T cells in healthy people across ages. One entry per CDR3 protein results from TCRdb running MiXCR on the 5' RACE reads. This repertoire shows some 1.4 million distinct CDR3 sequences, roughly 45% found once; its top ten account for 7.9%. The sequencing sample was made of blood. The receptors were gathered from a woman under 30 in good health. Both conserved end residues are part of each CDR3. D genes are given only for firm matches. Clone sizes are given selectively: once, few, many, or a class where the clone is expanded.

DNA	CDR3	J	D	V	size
TGCGCCAGCAGCTCACGGACTAGCGGGAGAGGGGAGACCCAGTTCTTC	CASSSRTSGRGETQFF	TRBJ2-1	TRBD2	TRBV5-1	-
TGTGCCAGCAGTGAATCGGGGACGACTAATCAGCCCCAGCATTTT	CASSESGTTNQPQHF	TRBJ1-5	-	TRBV25-1	few
TGTGCCAGCAGTGAACCTGGAGGGGCTTTCTTT	CASSEPGGAFF	TRBJ1-1	-	TRBV2	once
TGCGCCAGCAGCTTCGAAGACAGAACCTACGAGCAGTACTTC	CASSFEDRTYEQYF	TRBJ2-7	-	TRBV5-1	-
TGCAGTGCTCATCAAACGGGACTAGCGAGCGATGAGCAGTTCTTC	CSAHQTGLASDEQFF	TRBJ2-1	TRBD2	TRBV20-1	-
TGTGCCAGCAGCCTTAGCGGGAGGGCCTCGTCGGTCAAAAACATTCAGTACTTC	CASSLSGRASSVKNIQYF	TRBJ2-4	TRBD2	TRBV11-1	-
TGCAGTGCTCTAACCGGGACAGATCTTTACGAGCAGTACTTC	CSALTGTDLYEQYF	TRBJ2-7	TRBD1	TRBV20-1	few
TGTGCCAGCAGTTTGGCCGGGACGGACCCTTCCTACGAGCAGTACTTC	CASSLAGTDPSYEQYF	TRBJ2-7	-	TRBV27	few
TGCAGTCCCCGGGAGGGGGTTTCCTACGAGCAGTACTTC	CSPREGVSYEQYF	TRBJ2-7	TRBD2	TRBV20-1	-
TGTGCCAGCAGCCAAGAGGGGCGCGACTATGGCTACACCTTC	CASSQEGRDYGYTF	TRBJ1-2	-	TRBV4-2	-
TGCAGTGCTAGAGATGATAAGAGACAGGGAACCACTGAAGCTTTCTTT	CSARDDKRQGTTEAFF	TRBJ1-1	TRBD1	TRBV20-1	-